This T cell receptor beta chain was sequenced during a study of T cell responses to AZD1222 COVID-19 vaccine. Comment on this clone: Its target is not known.

Whole-study results and caveats: AZD1222 recipients seropositive at baseline numbered only six or seven. Only after the peak T cell response were repertoires sampled.

The CDR3 contains 14 residues. Germline V gene sequence: CDR1 SGHNT, CDR2 YENEEA. V was clipped by 0 bases and J by 7 bases, with 10 bases between them. Libraries were prepared by immunoSEQ multiplex PCR; TCRdb keeps only in-frame clonotypes and omits some of them. The table lists some 100,000 clones, more than 80% of them singletons. The chain is built from TRBV11-3 and TRBJ2-1; maybe TRBD2 (6 bases). Sequencing used peripheral blood, obtained 28 days after the second AZD1222 dose. The receptor was derived from an adult who received the AZD1222 COVID-19 vaccine. Here the CDR3 reads CASSLEGTLNEQFF. The CDR3 DNA follows: TGTGCCAGCAGCTTAGAGGGGACTCTAAATGAGCAGTTCTTC.